Listed below are T cell receptor beta chains from one sample, sequenced in a study of beta chain features in type 1 diabetes. This table comes from immunoSEQ multiplex PCR, and its TCRdb copy is limited to in-frame clones, with some not included. The sample holds 200,000 to 250,000 clones; 9.6% are singletons and the top ten take about 0.037%. Sequenced: naive CD4+ T cells from blood. The source of these receptors is a woman aged 18-35 years in good health. CDR3s include the opening cysteine and the closing phenylalanine or tryptophan. Rows give clone size only sometimes, using once, few, many, or a class for an expanded clone.

>few|TRBV11-2|TRBJ2-3
CASSYGLAGADTQYF
>few|TRBV18|TRBJ2-6
CASSPQAGAGANVLTF
>-|TRBV5-6|TRBJ1-1
CASSLVQGTLLNTEAFF
>-|TRBV4-1|TRBJ2-3
CASSQEPSGVTDTQYF
>few|TRBV5-6|TRBJ2-7
CASSFPGSYEQYF
>-|TRBV5-6|TRBJ2-7
CASSLASRTYEQYF
>-|TRBV5-1|TRBJ1-6
CASSSTGTDDSPLHF
>many|TRBV29-1|TRBJ2-5
CSVLAPGPSETQYF
>few|TRBV9|TRBJ1-1
CASSVGRGRNTEAFF
>few|TRBV5-1|TRBJ2-7
CASSLGQGEQYF
>few|TRBV29-1|TRBJ2-7
CSARRDRDRGEQYF
>few|TRBV5-4|TRBJ1-1
CASSPGTGVEAFF
>few|TRBV18|TRBJ2-5
CASSQTTGLSETQYF
>-|TRBV5-1|TRBJ2-7
CASSSMTSGSNYEQYF
>few|TRBV18|TRBJ1-1
CASSPRNRDRLSAEAFF
>-|TRBV10-3|TRBJ2-7
CAISESGTSAEQYF
>few|TRBV2|TRBJ2-5
CASSADRGKETQYF
>few|TRBV10-2|TRBJ2-1
CASSELAEISNEQFF
>few|TRBV5-1|TRBJ2-1
CASSLAQGLRYNEQFF
>-|TRBV30|TRBJ2-3
CAWSADRGTQYF
>-|TRBV7-9|TRBJ1-4
CASSLERATNEKLFF
>few|TRBV4-1|TRBJ2-5
CASSQGPAGAQTQYF
>many|TRBV7-2|TRBJ2-1
CASSLDRVKFF
>-|TRBV5-1|TRBJ2-7
CASSPLGGSYEQYF
>-|TRBV2|TRBJ2-1
CASSLSGGLDEQFF
>-|TRBV28|TRBJ2-2
CASSYQGAHTGELFF
>few|TRBV5-6|TRBJ2-7
CASSLQGQLFYEQYF
>-|TRBV5-1|TRBJ1-2
CASSLGTDLRNYGYTF
>-|TRBV30|TRBJ1-5
CAWRVQGSSQPQHF
>few|TRBV6-1|TRBJ2-2
CASSGFRNTGELFF
>few|TRBV6-1|TRBJ2-2
CASSELGSTGELFF
>few|TRBV2|TRBJ1-4
CASSEEQGAGEKLFF
>few|TRBV6-5|-
CASSAGDEQYF